This record looks at one T cell receptor (beta chain) sequence and its context. The record originates from a study of blood T cell repertoires in COVID-19. Produced via immunoSEQ multiplex PCR; TCRdb's table is partial and in-frame only. The table has some 190,000 clones, approximately 80% seen once. V shed 2 bases and J shed 5 bases, with 12 bases lying between them. This CDR3 comprises 15 residues. The V gene's germline CDR1 is KGHDR and CDR2 SFDVKD. This sequence was found in a man between 60 and 70 years old who had been exposed to COVID-19. V and J are TRBV24-1 and TRBJ2-1, with D hard to call. Sample: PBMCs or T cells enriched from blood (not recorded which). CDR3 region: CATSDWAGGNNEQFF. CDR3 sequence (DNA): TGTGCCACCAGTGATTGGGCAGGTGGAAACAATGAGCAGTTCTTC.